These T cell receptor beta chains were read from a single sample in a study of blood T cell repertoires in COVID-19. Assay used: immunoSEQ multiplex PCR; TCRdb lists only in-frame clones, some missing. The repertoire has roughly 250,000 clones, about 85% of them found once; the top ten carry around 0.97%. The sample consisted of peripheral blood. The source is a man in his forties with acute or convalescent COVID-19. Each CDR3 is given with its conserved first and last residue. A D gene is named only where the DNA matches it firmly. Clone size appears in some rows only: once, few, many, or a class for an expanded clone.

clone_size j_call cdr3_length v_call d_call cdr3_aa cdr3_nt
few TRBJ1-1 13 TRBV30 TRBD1 CAWSRDRGTEAFF TGTGCCTGGAGTAGGGACAGGGGGACTGAAGCTTTCTTT
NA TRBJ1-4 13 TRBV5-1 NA CASSIGQNEKLFF TGCGCCAGCAGCATTGGACAGAATGAAAAACTGTTTTTT
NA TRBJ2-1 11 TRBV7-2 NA CATAFYNEQFF TGTGCCACCGCGTTCTACAATGAGCAGTTCTTC
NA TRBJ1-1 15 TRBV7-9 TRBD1 CASSGTGTGDTEAFF TGTGCCAGCAGCGGAACCGGGACAGGGGACACTGAAGCTTTCTTT
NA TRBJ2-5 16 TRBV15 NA CATSTHLGQGGETQYF TGTGCCACCAGCACCCACCTGGGGCAGGGGGGTGAGACCCAGTACTTC
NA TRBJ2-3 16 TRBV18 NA CASSPLASLAGPRQYF TGTGCCAGCTCACCACTGGCGTCGCTGGCGGGGCCGCGGCAGTATTTT
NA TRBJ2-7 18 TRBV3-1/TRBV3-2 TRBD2 CASSQVLAGGAPTYEQYF TGTGCCAGCAGCCAAGTCTTAGCGGGAGGGGCGCCCACCTACGAGCAGTACTTC
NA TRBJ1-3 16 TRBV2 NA CASSGETGYSGNTIYF TGTGCCAGCAGTGGGGAAACAGGCTACTCTGGAAACACCATATATTTT
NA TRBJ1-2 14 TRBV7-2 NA CASSPEEAASGYTF TGTGCCAGCAGCCCCGAGGAGGCCGCTAGTGGCTACACCTTC
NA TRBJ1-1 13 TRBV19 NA CASSIIRNTEAFF TGTGCCAGTAGTATAATCCGGAACACTGAAGCTTTCTTT
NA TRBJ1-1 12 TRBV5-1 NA CASRIENTEAFF TGCGCCAGCAGGATAGAGAACACTGAAGCTTTCTTT
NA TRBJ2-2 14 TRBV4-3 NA CASSQDWAGRELFF TGCGCCAGCAGCCAAGATTGGGCGGGCAGGGAGCTGTTTTTT
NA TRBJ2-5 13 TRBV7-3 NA CASSFLAEETQYF TGTGCCAGCAGCTTCCTGGCGGAAGAGACCCAGTACTTC
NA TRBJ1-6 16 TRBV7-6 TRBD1 CASSLVTGGVGSPLHF TGTGCCAGCAGCTTAGTTACAGGGGGCGTTGGGTCACCCCTCCACTTT
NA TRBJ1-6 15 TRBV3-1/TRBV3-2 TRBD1 CASSQERTGYSPLHF TGTGCCAGCAGCCAAGAGCGGACAGGTTATTCACCCCTCCACTTT
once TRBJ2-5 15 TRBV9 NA CASSVEDSPQETQYF TGTGCCAGCAGCGTAGAGGACAGCCCCCAAGAGACCCAGTACTTC
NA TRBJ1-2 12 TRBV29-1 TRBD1 CSVGTGAYGYTF TGCAGCGTTGGGACAGGGGCCTATGGCTACACCTTC
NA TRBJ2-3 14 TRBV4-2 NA CASSQDVFTDTQYF TGTGCCAGCAGCCAAGACGTTTTCACAGATACGCAGTATTTT
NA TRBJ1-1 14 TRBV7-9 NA CASSLGRMNTEAFF TGTGCCAGCAGCTTAGGCAGGATGAACACTGAAGCTTTCTTT
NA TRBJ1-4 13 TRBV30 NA CAWSGGAVEKLFF TGTGCCTGGAGTGGTGGGGCGGTTGAAAAACTGTTTTTT
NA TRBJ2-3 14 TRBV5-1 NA CASSLERGTDTQYF TGCGCCAGCAGCTTGGAACGAGGGACAGATACGCAGTATTTT
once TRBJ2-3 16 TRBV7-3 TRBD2 CASSSNGRGFTDTQYF TGTGCCAGCAGCTCGAACGGGAGGGGCTTCACAGATACGCAGTATTTT
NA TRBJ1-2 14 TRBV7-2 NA CASSLEGSNYGYTF TGTGCCAGCAGCTTAGAGGGGTCTAACTATGGCTACACCTTC
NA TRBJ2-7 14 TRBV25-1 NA CASSEGGARHEQYF TGTGCCAGCAGTGAAGGGGGGGCGCGCCACGAGCAGTACTTC
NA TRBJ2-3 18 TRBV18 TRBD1 CASSPPLGQGVLPDTQYF TGTGCCAGCTCACCACCCCTCGGACAGGGGGTCCTCCCAGATACGCAGTATTTT
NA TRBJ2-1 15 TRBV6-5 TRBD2 CASSYLAGDYNEQFF TGTGCCAGCAGTTACCTAGCGGGGGACTACAATGAGCAGTTCTTC